This T cell receptor beta chain was recorded in a study of T cell clones after liver transplantation. As for the study in general: Third-party-reactive TCRbeta sequences from pre-transplant mixed lymphocyte reactions served as antigen-independent comparators.

Comment on this clone: Its antigen remains unidentified.

Profiling relied on immunoSEQ multiplex PCR, and the TCRdb table lists in-frame clones only, not all of them. The profile shows fewer than 65,000 clones, less than 75% of them singletons. Study results and caveats: Post-transplant time points were not standardized, so conclusions are preliminary.

Per the germline V gene, CDR1 is MNHNY and CDR2 is SVGAGI (reference sequence). The CDR3 consists of 16 residues. The V segment lost 0 bases and the J segment 5 bases; nucleotides outside the gene matches: 7. The starting material was CD4+ T cells from blood, obtained at the 22-month timepoint. This rearrangement joins TRBV6-6 to TRBJ2-1; TRBD1 matches 7 bases. This clonotype was obtained from a human patient who received a liver transplant. The T cells may partly be graft donor cells. This chain's CDR3 is CASSYSFGTAHNEQFF. Written as DNA, the CDR3 is TGTGCCAGCAGTTACTCATTTGGGACAGCCCACAATGAGCAGTTCTTC.